These T cell receptor beta chains were read from a single sample in a study of tumor and adjacent non-tumor tissue in lung cancer. Via MiXCR, TCRdb re-called the multiplex PCR reads, giving one row per CDR3 protein. The table lists under 100,000 distinct CDR3 sequences, around 57% of them singletons, with roughly 15% in the top ten. The specimen sequenced was lung tumor tissue. These receptor sequences come from a man aged 65 to 85 with non-small cell lung cancer. The CDR3 runs from the conserved cysteine through the conserved F or W. Each record gives: J gene, D gene, V gene, CDR3 length, clone size, CDR3 protein, CDR3 DNA. A D gene is named only where the DNA matches it firmly. Clone size is not always given. Where it is, it says once, few, many or a class for expanded clones.

TRBJ2-7	TRBD1	TRBV12-3/TRBV12-4	16	-	CASRPIGQGPYYEQHF	TGCGCCAGCAGACCCATCGGACAGGGGCCCTACTACGAGCAGCACTTC
TRBJ2-3	-	TRBV28	13	-	CVSSRASADTQYF	TGTGTCAGCAGCAGGGCAAGCGCTGATACGCAGTATTTT
TRBJ1-5	-	TRBV28	14	-	CASSPQTRVEPQHF	TGTGCCAGCAGTCCTCAGACTAGGGTTGAGCCCCAGCATTTT
TRBJ2-1	TRBD1	TRBV6-1	17	few	CASSDPDRGRGYNEQFF	TGTGCCAGCAGTGACCCGGACAGGGGGCGAGGGTACAATGAGCAGTTCTTC
TRBJ2-7	-	TRBV11-1	16	-	CTSSLGRTRSSYDQYF	TGTACCAGCAGCCTAGGTCGAACCAGGAGCTCCTACGATCAGTACTTC
TRBJ1-2	-	TRBV12-3/TRBV12-4	14	-	CANSPRGVSRGYTF	TGTGCCAACAGTCCTCGAGGAGTGTCGCGTGGCTACACCTTC
TRBJ1-2	-	TRBV6-2/TRBV6-3	15	many	CASSYPWRRLYGYTF	TGTGCCAGCAGTTACCCCTGGAGACGACTCTATGGCTACACCTTC
TRBJ1-2	-	TRBV24-1	14	-	CATSGVVELDGYTF	TGTGCCACCAGTGGGGTAGTGGAATTGGATGGCTACACCTTC
TRBJ2-1	-	TRBV11-2	13	-	CASKSGQHNEHFF	TGTGCCAGCAAGAGTGGCCAGCACAATGAGCACTTCTTC
TRBJ2-1	TRBD1	TRBV6-5	18	-	CASSKFTDRVSSYNEQFF	TGTGCCAGCAGCAAATTCACGGACAGGGTCAGCTCCTACAATGAGCAGTTCTTC
TRBJ2-4	-	TRBV5-8	13	-	CASRRQIKNIQYF	TGTGCCAGCAGGCGTCAGATAAAAAACATTCAGTACTTC
TRBJ2-3	TRBD2	TRBV2	13	-	CASSERGLLVQYF	TGTGCCAGCAGTGAAAGGGGACTACTCGTACAGTATTTT
TRBJ2-7	TRBD1	TRBV28	15	-	CASSKGGQGMYEQYF	TGCGCCAGCAGTAAAGGGGGACAGGGGATGTACGAGCAGTACTTC
TRBJ2-7	TRBD1	TRBV11-1	15	-	CASSLDGTGIYEQYF	TGTGCCAGCAGCTTAGATGGGACAGGGATCTACGAGCAGTACTTC
TRBJ2-5	TRBD1	TRBV11-2	17	-	CASSSRGQGNRQETQNF	TGTGCCAGCAGCTCGCGTGGACAGGGAAACCGGCAAGAGACCCAGAACTTC
TRBJ2-1	TRBD2	TRBV7-9	16	-	CASSSPPGGRRNEQSF	TGTGCCAGCAGCTCTCCCCCGGGGGGGAGGAGGAATGAGCAGTCCTTC
TRBJ2-3	-	TRBV12-3/TRBV12-4	13	many	CASSLRGSDTQYF	TGTGCCAGCAGTTTGCGGGGATCAGATACGCAGTATTTT
TRBJ2-5	-	TRBV29-1	15	-	CSVDLIQGGRETQYF	TGCAGTGTTGACCTCATTCAAGGGGGGCGGGAGACCCAGTACTTC
TRBJ2-2	-	TRBV28	15	-	CASSRKTRGTGELFF	TGTGCCAGCAGTAGGAAGACGAGGGGCACCGGGGAGCTGTTTTTT
TRBJ2-7	-	TRBV20-1	14	-	CSASDLSLTDEQYF	TGCAGTGCTAGTGACCTAAGCCTAACGGACGAGCAGTACTTC
TRBJ2-1	TRBD2	TRBV24-1	16	few	CATSDFGTSGSVEQFF	TGTGCCACCAGTGATTTCGGGACTAGCGGGAGTGTGGAGCAGTTCTTC
TRBJ1-6	TRBD1	TRBV6-6	15	many	CASSPRGLRNSPLHF	TGTGCCAGCAGTCCTAGGGGGCTTCGGAATTCACCCCTCCACTTT
TRBJ2-5	TRBD1	TRBV29-1	12	few	CSVGQGVEAQYF	TGCAGCGTTGGACAGGGGGTTGAGGCCCAGTACTTC
TRBJ2-2	TRBD2	TRBV7-9	17	-	CASSLGPAGVGTGELFF	TGTGCCAGCAGCCTTGGGCCAGCGGGAGTCGGAACAGGGGAGCTGTTTTTT
TRBJ2-7	TRBD2	TRBV6-5	15	-	CASSLIGTSGYEHYF	TGTGCCAGCAGCCTTATCGGGACTAGCGGCTATGAGCATTACTTC
TRBJ2-1	-	TRBV19	15	-	CASSSGSGYYNEQFF	TGTGCCAGTAGTTCTGGCAGCGGATACTACAATGAGCAGTTCTTC